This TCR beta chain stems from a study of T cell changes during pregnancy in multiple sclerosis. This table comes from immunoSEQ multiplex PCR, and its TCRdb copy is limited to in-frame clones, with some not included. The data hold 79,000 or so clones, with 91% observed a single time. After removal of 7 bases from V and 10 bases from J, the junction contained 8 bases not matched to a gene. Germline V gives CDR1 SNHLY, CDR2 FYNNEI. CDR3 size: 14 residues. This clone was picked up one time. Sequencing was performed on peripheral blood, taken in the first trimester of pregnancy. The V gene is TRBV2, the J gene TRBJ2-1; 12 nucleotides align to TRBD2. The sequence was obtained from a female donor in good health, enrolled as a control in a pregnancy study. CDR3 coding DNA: TGTGCCAGCAATCGGCTAGCGGGGGGGCAGGAGCAGTTCTTC. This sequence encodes CASNRLAGGQEQFF.